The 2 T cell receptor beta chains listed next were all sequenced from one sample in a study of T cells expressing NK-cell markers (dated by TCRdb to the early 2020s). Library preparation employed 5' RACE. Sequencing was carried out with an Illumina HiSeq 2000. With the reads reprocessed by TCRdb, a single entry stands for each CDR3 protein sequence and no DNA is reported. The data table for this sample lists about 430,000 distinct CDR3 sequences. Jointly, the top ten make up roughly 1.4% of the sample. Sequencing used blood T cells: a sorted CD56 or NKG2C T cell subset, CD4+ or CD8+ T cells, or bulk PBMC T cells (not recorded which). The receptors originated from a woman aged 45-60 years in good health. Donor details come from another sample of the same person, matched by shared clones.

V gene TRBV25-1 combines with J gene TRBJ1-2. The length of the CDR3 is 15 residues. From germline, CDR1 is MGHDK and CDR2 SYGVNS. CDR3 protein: CASSESSSANYGYTF.

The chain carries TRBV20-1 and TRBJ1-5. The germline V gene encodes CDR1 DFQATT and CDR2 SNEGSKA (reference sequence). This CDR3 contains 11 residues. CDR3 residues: CSARLDGPQHF.